The present entry profiles one T cell receptor beta chain with its context. Its antigen is not identified. This sample stems from a study of cytomegalovirus exposure and HLA in healthy donors. Study observations and caveats: Association of 15,000 to 20,000 TCR beta sequences with HLA alleles was found at 0.05 false discovery rate in a later analysis.

Researchers ran the PCR with 60 Vbeta and 13 Jbeta primers. Profiled with immunoSEQ multiplex PCR; TCRdb holds only in-frame clones, not every one. The sample holds around 180,000 clones, 70% to 85% seen once. V lost 4 bases to trimming and J lost 6 bases; unmatched junction nucleotides: 5. CDR3 length: 13 amino acids. CDR1 and CDR2 from the germline V gene are SGHTA and FQGNSA. The clonotype comes from a woman aged 30 to 39 in good health and CMV-seropositive. The sample consisted of PBMCs. The chain carries TRBV7-2 and TRBJ1-2; TRBD1 agrees at 7 bases. The CDR3: CASSSRQGHGYTF. CDR3 DNA: TGTGCCAGCAGCTCCCGACAGGGTCATGGCTACACCTTC.